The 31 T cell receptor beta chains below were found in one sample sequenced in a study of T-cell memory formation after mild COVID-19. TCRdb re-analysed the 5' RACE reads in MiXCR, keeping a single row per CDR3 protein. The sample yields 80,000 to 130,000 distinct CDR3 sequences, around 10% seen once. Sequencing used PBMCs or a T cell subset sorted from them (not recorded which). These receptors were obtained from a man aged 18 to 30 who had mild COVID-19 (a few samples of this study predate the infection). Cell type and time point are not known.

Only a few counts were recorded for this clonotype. CDR3 region: CASSPLSGSTDTQYF. The CDR3 DNA reads as TGTGCCAGCAGCCCCCTCTCAGGGAGCACAGATACGCAGTATTTT. The chain recombines TRBV6-1 with TRBJ2-3, with a possible D match to TRBD1 (5 bases). The V end was cut by 6 bases, the J end by 0 bases, with 13 bases between. This CDR3 spans 15 amino acids. Germline-derived CDR1 and CDR2 are MNHNS and SASEGT.

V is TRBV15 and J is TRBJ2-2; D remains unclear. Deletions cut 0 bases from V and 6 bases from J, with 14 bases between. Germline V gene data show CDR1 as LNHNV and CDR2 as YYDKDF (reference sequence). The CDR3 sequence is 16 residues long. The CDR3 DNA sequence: TGTGCCACCAGCAGAGATCAAGGCAACCAGGCCGGGGAGCTGTTTTTT. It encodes CATSRDQGNQAGELFF.

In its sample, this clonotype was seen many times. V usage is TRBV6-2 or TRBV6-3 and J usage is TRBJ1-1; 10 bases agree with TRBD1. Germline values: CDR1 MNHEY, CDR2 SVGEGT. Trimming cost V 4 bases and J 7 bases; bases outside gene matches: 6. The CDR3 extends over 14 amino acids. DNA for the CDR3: TGTGCCAGCAGTTGGGACAGGGGAACAAATGAAGCTTTCTTT. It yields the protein CASSWDRGTNEAFF.

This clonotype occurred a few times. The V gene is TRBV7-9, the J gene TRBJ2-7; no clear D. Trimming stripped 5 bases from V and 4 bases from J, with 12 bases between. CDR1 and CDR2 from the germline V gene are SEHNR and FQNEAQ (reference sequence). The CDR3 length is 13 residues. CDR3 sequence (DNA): TGTGCCAGCAGCCGAGAGGATGGGTACGAGCAGTACGTC. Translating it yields CASSREDGYEQYV.

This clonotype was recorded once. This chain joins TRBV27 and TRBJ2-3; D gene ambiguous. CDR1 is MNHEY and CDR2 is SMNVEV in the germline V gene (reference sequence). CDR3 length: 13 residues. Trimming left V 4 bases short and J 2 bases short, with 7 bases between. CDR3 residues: CASSSYHTDTQYF. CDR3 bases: TGTGCCAGCAGTTCATACCACACAGATACGCAGTATTTT.

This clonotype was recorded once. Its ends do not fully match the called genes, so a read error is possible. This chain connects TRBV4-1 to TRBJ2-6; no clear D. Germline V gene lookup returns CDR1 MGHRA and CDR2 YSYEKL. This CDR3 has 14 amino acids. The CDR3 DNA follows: TGCGCCAGCAGCGAAGACTCTGGGGCCAACGTCCTGACTTTC. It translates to CASSEDSGANVLTF.

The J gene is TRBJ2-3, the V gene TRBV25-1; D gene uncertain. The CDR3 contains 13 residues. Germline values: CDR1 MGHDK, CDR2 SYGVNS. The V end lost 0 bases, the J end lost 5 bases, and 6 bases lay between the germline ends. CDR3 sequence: CASSEYFLDTQYF. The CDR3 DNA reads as TGTGCCAGCAGTGAATACTTCCTAGATACGCAGTATTTT.

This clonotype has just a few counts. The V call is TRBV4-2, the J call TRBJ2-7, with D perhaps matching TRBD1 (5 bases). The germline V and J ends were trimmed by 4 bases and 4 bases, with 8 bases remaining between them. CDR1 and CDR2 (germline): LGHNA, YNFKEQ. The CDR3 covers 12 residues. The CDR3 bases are TGTGCCAGCAGCCCCCCAGGGTACGAGCAGTACTTC. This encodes CASSPPGYEQYF.

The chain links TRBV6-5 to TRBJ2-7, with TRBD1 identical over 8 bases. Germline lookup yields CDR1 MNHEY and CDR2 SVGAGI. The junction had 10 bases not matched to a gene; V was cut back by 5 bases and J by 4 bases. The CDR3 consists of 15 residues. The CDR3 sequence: CASSRQRTGRYEQYF. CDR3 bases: TGTGCCAGCAGTCGACAACGGACAGGGAGATACGAGCAGTACTTC.

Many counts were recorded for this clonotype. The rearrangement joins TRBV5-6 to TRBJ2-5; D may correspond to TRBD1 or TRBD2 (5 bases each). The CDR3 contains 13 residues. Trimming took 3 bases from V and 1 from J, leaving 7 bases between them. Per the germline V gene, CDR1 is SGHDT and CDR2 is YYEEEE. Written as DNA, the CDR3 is TGTGCCAGCAGCTATGGGACCCAAGAGACCCAGTACTTC. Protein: CASSYGTQETQYF.

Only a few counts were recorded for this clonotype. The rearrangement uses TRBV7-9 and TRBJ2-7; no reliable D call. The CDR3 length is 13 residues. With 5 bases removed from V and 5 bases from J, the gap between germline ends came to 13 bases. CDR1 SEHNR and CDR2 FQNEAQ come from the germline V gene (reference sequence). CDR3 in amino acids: CASSLGPQNEQYV. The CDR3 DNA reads TGTGCCAGCAGCCTGGGCCCGCAAAACGAGCAGTACGTC.

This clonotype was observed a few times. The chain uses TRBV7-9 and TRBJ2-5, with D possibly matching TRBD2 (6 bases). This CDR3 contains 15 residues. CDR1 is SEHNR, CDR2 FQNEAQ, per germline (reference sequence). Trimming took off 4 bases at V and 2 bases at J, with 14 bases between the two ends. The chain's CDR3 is CASSSKAGFQETQYF. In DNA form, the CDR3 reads TGTGCCAGCAGCTCAAAGGCGGGGTTTCAAGAGACCCAGTACTTC.

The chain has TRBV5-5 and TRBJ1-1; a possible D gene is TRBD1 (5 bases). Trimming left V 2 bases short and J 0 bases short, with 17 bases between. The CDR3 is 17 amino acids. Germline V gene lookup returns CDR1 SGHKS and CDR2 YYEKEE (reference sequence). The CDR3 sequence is CASSFPERDLMNTEAFF. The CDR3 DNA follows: TGTGCCAGCAGCTTTCCTGAACGGGACCTTATGAACACTGAAGCTTTCTTT. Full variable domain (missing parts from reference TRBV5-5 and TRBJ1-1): DAGVTQSPTHLIKTRGQQVTLRCSPISGHKSVSWYQQVLGQGPQFIFQYYEKEERGRGNFPDRFSARQFPNYSSELNVNALLLGDSALYLCASSFPERDLMNTEAFFGQGTRLTVV.

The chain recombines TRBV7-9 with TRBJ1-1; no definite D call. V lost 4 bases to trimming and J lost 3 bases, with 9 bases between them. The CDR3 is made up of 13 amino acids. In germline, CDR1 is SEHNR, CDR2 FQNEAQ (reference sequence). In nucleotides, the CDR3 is TGTGCCAGCAGCTCGGACGGCTACACTGAAGCTTTCTTT. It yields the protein CASSSDGYTEAFF. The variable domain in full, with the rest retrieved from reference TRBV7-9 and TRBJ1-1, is DTGVSQNPRHKITKRGQNVTFRCDPISEHNRLYWYRQTLGQGPEFLTYFQNEAQLEKSRLLSDRFSAERPKGSFSTLEIQRTEQGDSAMYLCASSSDGYTEAFFGQGTRLTVV.

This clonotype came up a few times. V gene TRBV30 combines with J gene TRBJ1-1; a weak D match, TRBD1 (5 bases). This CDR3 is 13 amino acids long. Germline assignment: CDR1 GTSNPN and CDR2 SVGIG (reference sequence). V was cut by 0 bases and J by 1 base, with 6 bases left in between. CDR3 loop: CAWSVQGNTEAFF. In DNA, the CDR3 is TGTGCCTGGAGTGTTCAGGGGAACACTGAAGCTTTCTTT.

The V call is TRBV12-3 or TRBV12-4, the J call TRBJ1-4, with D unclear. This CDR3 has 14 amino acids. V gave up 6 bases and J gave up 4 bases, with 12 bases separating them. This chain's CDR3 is CASSPGRINEKLFF. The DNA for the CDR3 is TGTGCCAGCAGCCCCGGACGGATTAATGAAAAACTGTTTTTT.

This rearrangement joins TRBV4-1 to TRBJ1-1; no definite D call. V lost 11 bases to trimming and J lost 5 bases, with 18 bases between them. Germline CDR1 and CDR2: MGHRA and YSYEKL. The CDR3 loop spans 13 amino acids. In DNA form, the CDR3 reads TGCGCCGCCAGCCAACGGGAAGTGACTGAAGCTTTCTTT. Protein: CAASQREVTEAFF.

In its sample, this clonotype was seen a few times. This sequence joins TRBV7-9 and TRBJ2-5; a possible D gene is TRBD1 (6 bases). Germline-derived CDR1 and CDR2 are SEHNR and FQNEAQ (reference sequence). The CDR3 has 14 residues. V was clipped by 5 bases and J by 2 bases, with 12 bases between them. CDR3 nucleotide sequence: TGTGCCAGCAGCCCCCGGGACACACAAGAGACCCAGTACTTC. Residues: CASSPRDTQETQYF.

CDR3 nucleotides: TGTGCCAGCCTTGGCACTAGCGTGTACACCGGGGAGCTGTTTTTT. This sequence encodes CASLGTSVYTGELFF. The rearrangement joins TRBV6-2 or TRBV6-3 to TRBJ2-2; TRBD2 aligns across 7 bases. This CDR3 spans 15 amino acids. The V gene's germline CDR1 is MNHEY and CDR2 SVGEGT. V gave up 8 bases and J gave up 3 bases; unmatched junction bases: 9.

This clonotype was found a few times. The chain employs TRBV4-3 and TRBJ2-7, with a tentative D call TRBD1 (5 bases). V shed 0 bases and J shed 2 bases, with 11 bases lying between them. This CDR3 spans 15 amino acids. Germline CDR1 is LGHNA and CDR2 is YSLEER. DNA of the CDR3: TGCGCCAGCAGCCAAGATCGGCAGGGTGCCTACGAGCAGTACTTC. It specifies CASSQDRQGAYEQYF.

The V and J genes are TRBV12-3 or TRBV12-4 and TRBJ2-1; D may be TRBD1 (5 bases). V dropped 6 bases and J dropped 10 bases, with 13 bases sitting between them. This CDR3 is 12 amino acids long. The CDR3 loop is CASRSTGYEQFF. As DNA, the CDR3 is TGTGCCAGCAGATCTACAGGTTACGAGCAGTTCTTC.

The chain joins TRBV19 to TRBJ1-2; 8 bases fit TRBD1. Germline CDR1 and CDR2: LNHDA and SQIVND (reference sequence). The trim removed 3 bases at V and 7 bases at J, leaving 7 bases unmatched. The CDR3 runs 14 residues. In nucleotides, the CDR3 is TGTGCCAGTAGTATCCCGACAGGGGCGCTTGGCTACACCTTC. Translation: CASSIPTGALGYTF.

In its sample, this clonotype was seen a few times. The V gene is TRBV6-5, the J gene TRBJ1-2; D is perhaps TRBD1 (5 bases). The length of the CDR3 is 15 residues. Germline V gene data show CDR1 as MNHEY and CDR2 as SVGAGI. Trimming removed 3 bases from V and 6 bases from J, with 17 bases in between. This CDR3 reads CASSYSPGTPHGYTF. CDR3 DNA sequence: TGTGCCAGCAGTTATTCACCCGGGACCCCACATGGCTACACCTTC.

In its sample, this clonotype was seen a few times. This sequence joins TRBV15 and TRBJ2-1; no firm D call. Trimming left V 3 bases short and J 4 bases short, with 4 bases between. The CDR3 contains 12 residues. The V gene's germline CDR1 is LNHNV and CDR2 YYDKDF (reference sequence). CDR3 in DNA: TGTGCCACCAGCAGGTTTTACAATGAGCAGTTCTTC. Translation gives CATSRFYNEQFF.

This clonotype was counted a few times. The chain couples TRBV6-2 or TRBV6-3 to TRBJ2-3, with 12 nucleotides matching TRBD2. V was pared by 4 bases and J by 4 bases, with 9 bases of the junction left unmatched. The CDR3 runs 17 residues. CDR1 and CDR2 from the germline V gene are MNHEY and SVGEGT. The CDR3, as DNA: TGTGCCAGCAGTTGTACGACTAGCGGGGGAGCCTCAGATACGCAGTATTTT. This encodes CASSCTTSGGASDTQYF.

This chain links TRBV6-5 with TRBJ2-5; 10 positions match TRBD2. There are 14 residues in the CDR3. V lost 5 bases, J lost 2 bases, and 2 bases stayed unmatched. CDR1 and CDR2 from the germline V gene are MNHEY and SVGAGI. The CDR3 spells CASSPTSGQETQYF. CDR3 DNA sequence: TGTGCCAGCAGTCCGACTAGCGGGCAAGAGACCCAGTACTTC.

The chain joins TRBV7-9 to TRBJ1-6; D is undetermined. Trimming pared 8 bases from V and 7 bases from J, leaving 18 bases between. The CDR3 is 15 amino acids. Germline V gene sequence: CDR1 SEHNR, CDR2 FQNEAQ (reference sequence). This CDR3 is CASGEARGMNSPLHF. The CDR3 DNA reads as TGTGCCAGCGGAGAGGCGCGGGGTATGAATTCACCCCTCCACTTT.

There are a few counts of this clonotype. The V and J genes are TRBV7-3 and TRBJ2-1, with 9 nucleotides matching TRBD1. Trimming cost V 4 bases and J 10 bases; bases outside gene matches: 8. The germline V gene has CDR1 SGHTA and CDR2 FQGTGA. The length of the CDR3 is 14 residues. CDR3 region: CASSYPGQGTEQFF. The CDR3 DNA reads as TGTGCCAGCAGCTACCCCGGACAGGGGACCGAGCAGTTCTTC.

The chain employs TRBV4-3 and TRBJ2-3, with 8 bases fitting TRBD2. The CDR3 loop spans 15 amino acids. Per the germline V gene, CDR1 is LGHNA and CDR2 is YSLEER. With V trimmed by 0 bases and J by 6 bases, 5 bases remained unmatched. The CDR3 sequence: CASSQERGVWDTQYF. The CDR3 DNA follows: TGCGCCAGCAGCCAAGAGCGGGGGGTATGGGATACGCAGTATTTT.

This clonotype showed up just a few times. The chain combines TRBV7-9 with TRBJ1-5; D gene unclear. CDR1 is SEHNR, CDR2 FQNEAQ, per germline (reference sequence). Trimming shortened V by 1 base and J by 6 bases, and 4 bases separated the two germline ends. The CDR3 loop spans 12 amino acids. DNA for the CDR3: TGTGCCAGCAGCTTAGAAGGTCAGCCCCAGCATTTT. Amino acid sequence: CASSLEGQPQHF.

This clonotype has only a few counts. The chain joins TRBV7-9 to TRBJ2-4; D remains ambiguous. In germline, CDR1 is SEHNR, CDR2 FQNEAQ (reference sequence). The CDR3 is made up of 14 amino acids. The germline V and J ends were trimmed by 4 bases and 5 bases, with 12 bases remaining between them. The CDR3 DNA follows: TGTGCCAGCAGCTGGGTTGGTGATGAAAACATTCAGTACTTC. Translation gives CASSWVGDENIQYF.